This T cell receptor beta chain stems from a study of CD8+ T cells in alopecia areata. Looking at the study overall: Tofacitinib was taken orally by treated patients, and the dose was 5 to 10 mg twice daily. Overall study findings and caveats: Clonality in lesional scalp, especially alopecia totalis/universalis, exceeded that of normal scalp. Patients showed less clear TCR sequence sharing than mice, possibly partly because of HLA diversity.

Sorting from PBMCs produced CD4+ and CD8+ T cells. The sequencing template was cDNA reverse transcribed from extracted RNA. Libraries were prepared by immunoSEQ multiplex PCR; TCRdb keeps only in-frame clonotypes and omits some of them. The sample consists of around 160,000 clones, 80% to 90% of them appearing once. This clone was seen once. Its antigen remains unknown. Germline CDR1 and CDR2: SGDLS and YYNGEE. After removal of 0 bases from V and 4 bases from J, the junction contained 4 bases not matched to a gene. The CDR3 covers 15 residues. The receptor was isolated from a human donor with alopecia areata. This sample comprised CD8+ T cells sorted from blood, obtained at week 0. J is TRBJ2-5 and V is TRBV9, with 9 bases lining up with TRBD2. The CDR3 DNA reads as TGTGCCAGCAGCGTAGGGGCGGGAGGGGGAGAGACCCAGTACTTC. It encodes CASSVGAGGGETQYF.